This T cell receptor (beta chain) was identified during a study of graft-versus-host responses after intestinal transplantation. As for the study in general: Recipients underwent multivisceral, liver-intestinal, or isolated intestinal transplants. Recipients across the board were started on anti-thymocyte globulin induction, then kept on tacrolimus and steroids for around 3 years. The study, taken as a whole, reports: Allograft clonal ratios (graft-versus-host to host-versus-graft) were high in patients who had graft-donor T cell macrochimerism.

Germline assignment: CDR1 SEHNR and CDR2 FQNEAQ (reference sequence). The CDR3 runs 13 residues. Trimming took 0 bases from V and 13 from J, leaving 16 bases between them. Here immunoSEQ multiplex PCR was the method, and the copy in TCRdb shows in-frame clones only, minus some. The sample has roughly 64,000 clones; more than 90% are singletons. Worth noting for this clone: The antigen is unknown.

The sequencing used unstimulated CD8+ T cells sorted from spleen or lymph node cells, collected before transplant. The V gene is TRBV7-9, the J gene TRBJ2-7, with a possible D match to TRBD1 (6 bases). This TCR was sampled from a human donor who was the organ donor for an intestinal transplant. The CDR3 region is CASSLAVGDRHYF. As DNA, the CDR3 is TGTGCCAGCAGCTTAGCGGTGGGCGACAGGCATTACTTC.